The clone carrying this T cell receptor beta chain was recorded a few times. Its antigen is still unknown. The source of the sample is a study of regulatory T cells in long-lasting Graves disease. General observations from the study: There were preferences for TRBV28, TRBJ1-2 and TRBJ2-5 in persistent disease. Fewer public clonotypes were shared by new patients (around 990) than by persistent patients (about 2,700).

To make TCR beta libraries, researchers used iRepertoire HTBI primers and Arm-PCR of CDR3 regions. TCRdb passed the multiplex PCR reads through MiXCR, listing each CDR3 protein once. The repertoire has some 350,000 distinct CDR3 sequences, 15% to 20% of them found once; the top ten carry 20% to 25%. Germline-derived CDR1 and CDR2 are LNHDA and SQIVND (reference sequence). V trimming: 3 bases; J trimming: 4 bases; junction bases outside the gene matches: 14. The CDR3 spans 17 residues. Indicated time point: newly diagnosed GD, antithyroid drugs for less than 3 months. The TCR library was prepared using RNA isolated from PBMCs. Patients all came to the study from an endocrinology department in Xi'an, China. These data were also filed under a second study, of T cells in Graves' hyperthyroidism and ophthalmopathy.

The receptor was derived from a woman under 30 with Graves disease. The sequencing used peripheral blood mononuclear cells (PBMCs), collected at new diagnosis, from a patient treated with antithyroid drugs. The chain uses TRBV19 and TRBJ1-1; 7 nucleotides agree with TRBD1. The CDR3 nucleotides read TGTGCCAGTAGTATTATCGTCGGAGGGACAGCGGGCACTGAAGCTTTCTTT. This sequence encodes CASSIIVGGTAGTEAFF. Combining the CDR3 with reference TRBV19 and TRBJ1-1 gives the whole variable domain DGGITQSPKYLFRKEGQNVTLSCEQNLNHDAMYWYRQDPGQGLRLIYYSQIVNDFQKGDIAEGYSVSREKKESFPLTVTSAQKNPTAFYLCASSIIVGGTAGTEAFFGQGTRLTVV.